Presented here are 24 T cell receptor beta chains from one specimen sequenced in a study of lymphopenia after photon versus proton radiotherapy. Here immunoSEQ multiplex PCR was the method, and the copy in TCRdb shows in-frame clones only, minus some. The profile shows around 64,000 clones, 80% to 95% of them singletons. Sequenced material: peripheral blood, taken from a patient treated with photon-based radiotherapy. The receptors shown here come from a woman in her 40s with cholangiocarcinoma.

The chain combines TRBV6-1 with TRBJ1-5, with D possibly TRBD1 on 6 matching bases. V lost 9 bases and J 2 bases, leaving 17 bases between the germline ends. The CDR3 covers 15 residues. Germline assignment: CDR1 MNHNS and CDR2 SASEGT. As DNA, the CDR3 is TGTGCCAGTCACGAAAACAGGGATCGCAATCAGCCCCAGCATTTT. It yields the protein CASHENRDRNQPQHF.

This sequence joins TRBV4-3 and TRBJ2-3; the D gene is possibly TRBD2 (5 bases). The germline CDR1 and CDR2 sequences are LGHNA and YSLEER. The V end was cut by 0 bases, the J end by 4 bases, with 14 bases between. The CDR3 is 16 amino acids. In DNA form, the CDR3 reads TGCGCCAGCAGCCAAGATTGGCTAGCCTTGTCAGATACGCAGTATTTT. Translating it yields CASSQDWLALSDTQYF.

The chain combines TRBV5-1 with TRBJ1-1; maybe TRBD1 (6 bases). This CDR3 is 14 amino acids long. Germline-derived CDR1 and CDR2 are SGHRS and YFSETQ. V gave up 0 bases and J gave up 5 bases, with 11 bases separating them. CDR3 nucleotides: TGCGCCAGCAGCTTGGACAGGGCGAGGACTGAAGCTTTCTTT. Encoded protein: CASSLDRARTEAFF.

The rearrangement uses TRBV12-5 and TRBJ1-1; D gene uncertain. The V gene lost 0 bases and the J gene lost 7 bases, with 9 bases spanning the gap. CDR3 size: 13 residues. CDR1 and CDR2 from the germline V gene are LGHNT and FRNRAP. The CDR3 is CASGLVVSGEAFF. The CDR3, as DNA: TGTGCTAGTGGTTTGGTAGTTTCTGGTGAAGCTTTCTTT.

The gene calls are TRBV18 and TRBJ1-1, with D possibly TRBD1 on 5 matching bases. CDR1 and CDR2 (germline): KGHSH, LQKENI. Trimming shortened V by 2 bases and J by 4 bases, and 8 bases separated the two germline ends. The CDR3 extends over 13 amino acids. CDR3 DNA: TGTGCCAGCTCACCAGGGGGTGTCACTGAAGCTTTCTTT. Protein product: CASSPGGVTEAFF.

In this sample, this clone turned up a few times. This CDR3 is CAWSVPPTPQHF. CDR3 nucleotide sequence: TGTGCCTGGAGTGTACCTCCCACGCCCCAGCATTTT. This chain links TRBV30 with TRBJ1-5; D remains ambiguous. This CDR3 comprises 12 residues. With 0 bases removed from V and 9 bases from J, the gap between germline ends came to 9 bases. Germline V lookup: CDR1 GTSNPN, CDR2 SVGIG (reference sequence).

The rearrangement uses TRBV5-6 and TRBJ2-7; TRBD2 matches at 12 bases. CDR3 length: 15 residues. After removal of 7 bases from V and 2 bases from J, the junction contained 7 bases not matched to a gene. The germline V gene encodes CDR1 SGHDT and CDR2 YYEEEE. The CDR3 region is CASVLAGGPTYEQYF. The CDR3 DNA reads as TGTGCCAGCGTCCTAGCGGGGGGGCCAACCTACGAGCAGTACTTC. Full variable domain (missing parts from reference TRBV5-6 and TRBJ2-7): DAGVTQSPTHLIKTRGQQVTLRCSPKSGHDTVSWYQQALGQGPQFIFQYYEEEERQRGNFPDRFSGHQFPNYSSELNVNALLLGDSALYLCASVLAGGPTYEQYFGPGTRLTVT.

As to this clone: A read error may produce the germline difference seen at one junction end. The rearrangement links TRBV11-2 to TRBJ2-1, with D unresolved. Germline CDR1 is SGHAT and CDR2 is FQNNGV. The CDR3 totals 14 residues. The CDR3 spells CASSPIDSDNEQFF. The CDR3 DNA is TGTGCCAGCAGCCCAATCGACTCCGACAATGAGCAGTTCTTC.

CDR3 in DNA: TGTGCCAGCAGCTTCGGGACTAGCGGGACTCAAGAGACCCAGTACTTC. It encodes CASSFGTSGTQETQYF. The chain links TRBV7-2 to TRBJ2-5, with 13 positions matching TRBD2. The V segment lost 3 bases and the J segment 2 bases; nucleotides outside the gene matches: 3. The CDR3 sequence is 16 residues long. The germline V gene has CDR1 SGHTA and CDR2 FQGNSA.

This clone showed up just once. The chain is built from TRBV10-3 and TRBJ1-4; 9 bases fit TRBD1. The CDR3 covers 14 residues. V lost 8 bases to trimming and J lost 8 bases; unmatched junction nucleotides: 9. Germline values: CDR1 ENHRY, CDR2 SYGVKD. CDR3: CAISEGQGREKLFF. The CDR3 DNA reads TGTGCCATCTCCGAGGGACAGGGAAGAGAAAAACTGTTTTTT.

This clone was picked up one time. This sequence joins TRBV19 and TRBJ1-1, with D unresolved. The CDR3 totals 15 residues. CDR1 is LNHDA and CDR2 is SQIVND in the germline V gene (reference sequence). V lost 1 base to trimming and J lost 1 base, with 10 bases between them. CDR3 amino acids: CASSIVTATNTEAFF. CDR3 DNA sequence: TGTGCCAGTAGTATAGTCACGGCTACGAACACTGAAGCTTTCTTT.

This chain joins TRBV5-1 and TRBJ1-1; 10 bases map to TRBD1. CDR1 and CDR2 (germline): SGHRS, YFSETQ. The CDR3 length is 16 residues. J lost 3 bases, V lost 6 bases, and 11 bases had no gene match. The DNA for the CDR3 is TGCGCCAGCACAACCGGGACAGGGGTTTTTGACACTGAAGCTTTCTTT. It translates to CASTTGTGVFDTEAFF.

This rearrangement joins TRBV5-5 to TRBJ1-1; D might be TRBD1 (6 bases). The germline gives CDR1 SGHKS, CDR2 YYEKEE (reference sequence). The CDR3 covers 16 residues. V was trimmed by 4 bases and J by 1 base, leaving 17 bases between them. The CDR3 loop reads CASSRSPGTQNTEAFF. Written as DNA, the CDR3 is TGTGCCAGCAGCCGAAGCCCCGGGACACAGAACACTGAAGCTTTCTTT.

A single count supports this clone. The V gene is TRBV6-1, the J gene TRBJ1-2, with D perhaps TRBD1 (6 bases). CDR1 MNHNS and CDR2 SASEGT come from the germline V gene. The length of the CDR3 is 12 residues. Trimming took 9 bases from V and 8 from J, leaving 16 bases between them. CDR3 amino acids: CARRDGGRGYTF. CDR3 in DNA: TGTGCCAGACGAGACGGGGGGCGAGGCTACACCTTC.

The chain carries TRBV27 and TRBJ2-1; D tentatively fits TRBD1 or TRBD2 (5 bases each). The CDR3 loop spans 13 amino acids. Germline V gives CDR1 MNHEY, CDR2 SMNVEV (reference sequence). Trimming removed 5 bases at V and 12 bases at J, with 17 bases between. CDR3 sequence (DNA): TGTGCCAGCAGTCCCTCAGGGAGAAGAGGGCAGTTCTTC. It encodes CASSPSGRRGQFF.

This rearrangement joins TRBV10-2 to TRBJ2-3; D call uncertain. CDR3 length: 13 residues. The V gene lost 7 bases and the J gene lost 0 bases, with 8 bases spanning the gap. Per the germline V gene, CDR1 is WSHSY and CDR2 is SAAADI. This CDR3 reads CASNHQSTDTQYF. The CDR3 region has the DNA TGCGCCAGCAATCACCAGAGCACAGATACGCAGTATTTT.

By share of the sample, this clone is medium-sized. This chain connects TRBV2 to TRBJ1-5; 7 bases map to TRBD1. The germline V gene encodes CDR1 SNHLY and CDR2 FYNNEI. With 3 bases clipped from V and 5 bases from J, the junction kept 13 bases outside the gene matches. CDR3 length equals 17 residues. DNA for the CDR3: TGTGCCAGCAGTGACTACCGGGGGGACAGTCAACATCAGCCCCAGCATTTT. It specifies CASSDYRGDSQHQPQHF. Full variable domain (outside the CDR3, taken from reference TRBV2 and TRBJ1-5): EPEVTQTPSHQVTQMGQEVILRCVPISNHLYFYWYRQILGQKVEFLVSFYNNEISEKSEIFDDQFSVERPDGSNFTLKIRSTKLEDSAMYFCASSDYRGDSQHQPQHFGDGTRLSIL.

This chain uses TRBV6-1 with TRBJ1-2; D call uncertain. V was pared by 2 bases and J by 1 base, with 5 bases between. The CDR3 covers 13 residues. Germline CDR1 reads MNHNS; CDR2 reads SASEGT. The CDR3 coding sequence is TGTGCCAGCAGTGAAAGCTTTAACTATGGCTACACCTTC. This encodes CASSESFNYGYTF.

V gene TRBV7-2 combines with J gene TRBJ1-1, with D tentatively TRBD1 (5 bases). With 3 bases removed from V and 0 bases from J, the gap between germline ends came to 11 bases. CDR3 length: 15 residues. CDR1 is SGHTA and CDR2 is FQGNSA in the germline V gene. Written as DNA, the CDR3 is TGTGCCAGCAGCTTTTGGGGGGGACTGAACACTGAAGCTTTCTTT. It yields the protein CASSFWGGLNTEAFF.

The chain has TRBV28 and TRBJ2-7; D is uncertain. Germline V gene data show CDR1 as MDHEN and CDR2 as SYDVKM. The CDR3 spans 11 residues. The V end was cut by 4 bases, the J end by 6 bases, with 7 bases between. In nucleotides, the CDR3 is TGTGCCAGCAGTTCCCCCTCCGAGCAGTACTTC. Encoded protein: CASSSPSEQYF. Full variable domain (remainder filled in from reference TRBV28 and TRBJ2-7): DVKVTQSSRYLVKRTGEKVFLECVQDMDHENMFWYRQDPGLGLRLIYFSYDVKMKEKGDIPEGYSVSREKKERFSLILESASTNQTSMYLCASSSPSEQYFGPGTRLTVT.

This chain joins TRBV2 and TRBJ2-5; possible D gene TRBD1, 5 bases. Germline loops: CDR1 SNHLY, CDR2 FYNNEI. V dropped 11 bases and J dropped 4 bases, with 17 bases sitting between them. This CDR3 contains 13 residues. CDR3 sequence reads: CACKRGYGETQYF. The CDR3 bases are TGTGCCTGCAAAAGGGGATACGGAGAGACCCAGTACTTC.

This clone occurred a few times. The chain couples TRBV19 to TRBJ1-5; D not resolved. V shed 3 bases and J shed 7 bases, with 10 bases lying between them. CDR1 is LNHDA and CDR2 is SQIVND in the germline V gene (reference sequence). The CDR3 runs to 13 residues. The CDR3 DNA reads as TGTGCCAGTAGTATCTCGGGAGAGCAGCCCCAGCATTTT. It encodes CASSISGEQPQHF.

The V and J genes are TRBV21-1 and TRBJ1-1. TRBV21-1 is tagged as a pseudogene. The CDR3 is 15 amino acids. Written as DNA, the CDR3 is TGTGCCAGCAGCTCTGCCCTTGGGGGAGGAACTGAAGCTTTCTTT. Protein: CASSSALGGGTEAFF.

The V gene is TRBV5-1, the J gene TRBJ2-7, with TRBD2 identical over 7 bases. Germline trimming cut 0 bases from V and 2 bases from J; bases unmatched to any gene: 5. Germline V CDR1 and CDR2: SGHRS, YFSETQ. This CDR3 is built from 15 residues. CDR3 amino acids: CASSLGASGTYEQYF. Written as DNA, the CDR3 is TGCGCCAGCAGCTTGGGGGCTAGCGGAACCTACGAGCAGTACTTC.